The 29 T cell receptor beta chains reported below all come from one sample, sequenced in a study of identical twins. TCRdb reprocessed the 5' RACE reads with MiXCR, giving one entry per CDR3 protein. This sample has some 710,000 distinct CDR3 sequences, with 5.5% to 7.5% found just once. Sample: naive T cells sorted from blood. The source is a man between 18 and 29 years old in good health.

This clonotype was seen ten or more times. The J gene is TRBJ2-1, the V gene TRBV9, with 10 bases fitting TRBD2. The germline CDR1 and CDR2 sequences are SGDLS and YYNGEE. CDR3 length equals 15 residues. Trimming at V came to 4 bases and at J to 6 bases, leaving 7 bases not matched to a gene. The CDR3: CASSPEGTSANEQFF. The CDR3 region has the DNA TGTGCCAGCAGCCCAGAGGGGACTAGCGCCAATGAGCAGTTCTTC.

This clonotype was counted between two and nine times. The chain carries TRBV5-1 and TRBJ2-5; 11 bases line up with TRBD1. The CDR3 runs to 19 residues. J gave up 5 bases and V 1 base, and 16 bases lay outside the gene matches. Germline V gene lookup returns CDR1 SGHRS and CDR2 YFSETQ. CDR3 in amino acids: CASSLQGGLDRGPRETQYF. DNA for the CDR3: TGCGCCAGCAGCTTGCAAGGCGGATTGGACAGGGGGCCCCGGGAGACCCAGTACTTC. The full variable domain, in which reference TRBV5-1 and TRBJ2-5 provide the parts outside the CDR3, is KAGVTQTPRYLIKTRGQQVTLSCSPISGHRSVSWYQQTPGQGLQFLFEYFSETQRNKGNFPGRFSGRQFSNSRSEMNVSTLELGDSALYLCASSLQGGLDRGPRETQYFGPGTRLLVL.

In this sample, this clonotype turned up many times. The genes are TRBV7-2 and TRBJ2-4; D may be TRBD1 (5 bases). Trimming shortened V by 4 bases and J by 0 bases, and 10 bases separated the two germline ends. In germline, CDR1 is SGHTA, CDR2 FQGNSA. The CDR3 extends over 15 amino acids. CDR3 amino acids: CASSSPGLAKNIQYF. The CDR3 bases are TGTGCCAGCAGCTCCCCAGGGTTAGCCAAAAACATTCAGTACTTC.

The chain carries TRBV18 and TRBJ2-2; 7 bases line up with TRBD1. CDR1 is KGHSH and CDR2 is LQKENI in the germline V gene. This CDR3 region has 16 residues. V lost 1 base and J lost 6; bases outside the gene matches: 8. As DNA, the CDR3 is TGTGCCAGCTCACCACGTCCCGGGACAGTATCCGGGGAGCTGTTTTTT. Translation gives CASSPRPGTVSGELFF.

The rearrangement joins TRBV5-1 to TRBJ1-1; 11 bases map to TRBD1. After removal of 4 bases from V and 5 bases from J, the junction contained 4 bases not matched to a gene. The CDR3 sequence is 14 residues long. Germline lookup yields CDR1 SGHRS and CDR2 YFSETQ. DNA of the CDR3: TGCGCCAGCAGCCCGGACAGGGGGCCAACTGAAGCTTTCTTT. This codes for CASSPDRGPTEAFF.

As concerns this clonotype: At one boundary the junction diverges from the germline segment, which might be a read error. The CDR3 here is CASSLISGAPLF. The CDR3 DNA follows: TGTGCCAGCAGTTTAATCTCCGGGGCCCCGTTATTT. This sequence joins TRBV12-3 or TRBV12-4 and TRBJ1-5, with a weak D call TRBD1 (5 bases). The CDR3 runs to 12 residues.

The rearrangement joins TRBV6-1 to TRBJ1-6; tentative D call: TRBD1 (5 bases). This CDR3 is 13 amino acids long. The germline V gene encodes CDR1 MNHNS and CDR2 SASEGT. V lost 2 bases and J lost 13, with 12 bases in between. In DNA, the CDR3 is TGTGCCAGCAGTGAACAGGGCCATTGGCCCCTCCACTTT. This gives the protein CASSEQGHWPLHF.

This clonotype was counted many times. The chain links TRBV29-1 to TRBJ2-5, with D hard to call. Germline V gene lookup returns CDR1 SQVTM and CDR2 ANQGSEA. Deletions cut 7 bases from V and 4 bases from J, with 7 bases between. The CDR3 has 10 residues. CDR3 DNA sequence: TGCAGCGGTATCGGAGAGACCCAGTACTTC. The encoded protein is CSGIGETQYF.

This clonotype was counted many times. This chain connects TRBV9 to TRBJ2-5; D is unclear. The CDR3 spans 14 residues. CDR1 and CDR2 (germline): SGDLS, YYNGEE. V lost 4 bases and J 2 bases, leaving 12 bases between the germline ends. The CDR3 DNA is TGTGCCAGCAGCCCGACGTTCAGGCAAGAGACCCAGTACTTC. As protein: CASSPTFRQETQYF.

This clonotype was counted many times. J is TRBJ1-1 and V is TRBV6-5; D is undetermined. CDR3 length equals 14 residues. Germline values: CDR1 MNHEY, CDR2 SVGAGI. Between the trimmed V and J ends, which lost 2 bases and 5 bases, there was a span of 12 bases. The CDR3 loop is CASSYQVLATEAFF. As DNA, the CDR3 is TGTGCCAGCAGTTACCAGGTGTTAGCGACTGAAGCTTTCTTT.

This clonotype was observed many times. The chain uses TRBV6-2 or TRBV6-3 and TRBJ2-7, with TRBD1 matching 7 bases. Germline-derived CDR1 and CDR2 are MNHEY and SVGEGT. Unmatched junction bases numbered 10, after V lost 2 bases and J lost 6 bases. The CDR3 sequence is 15 residues long. The CDR3 here is CASSYGTEIRLEQYV. In DNA, the CDR3 is TGTGCCAGCAGTTACGGGACAGAAATTCGTCTCGAGCAGTACGTC.

This clonotype has just a few counts. In nucleotides, the CDR3 is TGTGCCATCGAGGGACAGGTGAACTATGGCTACACCTTC. It encodes CAIEGQVNYGYTF. The chain has TRBV12-3 or TRBV12-4 and TRBJ1-2, with TRBD1 matching over 8 bases. This CDR3 spans 13 amino acids. With 10 bases clipped from V and 2 bases from J, the junction kept 6 bases outside the gene matches.

This clonotype was counted only a few times. CDR3 amino acids: CSVAGRRVLHYEQYV. The CDR3 DNA follows: TGCAGCGTTGCGGGAAGGAGGGTACTCCACTACGAGCAGTACGTC. This sequence joins TRBV29-1 and TRBJ2-7; D might be TRBD2 (6 bases). V lost 4 bases and J 3 bases, leaving 19 bases between the germline ends. The length of the CDR3 is 15 residues. Germline V gives CDR1 SQVTM, CDR2 ANQGSEA.

V gene TRBV28 combines with J gene TRBJ2-2; D call uncertain. This CDR3 comprises 16 residues. V was cut by 3 bases and J by 3 bases, with 14 bases left in between. Germline V CDR1 and CDR2: MDHEN, SYDVKM. The DNA for the CDR3 is TGTGCCAGCAGTTTGACCCAGTGGGCGTACACCGGGGAGCTGTTTTTT. As protein: CASSLTQWAYTGELFF.

The chain uses TRBV18 and TRBJ2-1; D may be TRBD1 or TRBD2 (5 bases each). The CDR3 spans 15 residues. Trimming stripped 3 bases from V and 6 bases from J, with 15 bases between. Germline V gene sequence: CDR1 KGHSH, CDR2 LQKENI. The CDR3 nucleotides read TGTGCCAGCTCACCTAACCAGGGAGCTATCAATGAGCAGTTCTTC. Its translation: CASSPNQGAINEQFF.

This clonotype was detected many times. This chain links TRBV29-1 with TRBJ1-2; TRBD1 aligns across 7 bases. The CDR3 sequence is 12 residues long. With V trimmed by 4 bases and J by 4 bases, 3 bases remained unmatched. The germline V gene encodes CDR1 SQVTM and CDR2 ANQGSEA. CDR3: CSVGGGAYGYTF. The CDR3, as DNA: TGCAGCGTTGGAGGGGGCGCCTATGGCTACACCTTC.

This clonotype was seen ten or more times. The chain has TRBV28 and TRBJ2-1; tentatively, D is TRBD1 or TRBD2 (5 bases each). Trimming took 5 bases from V and 8 from J, leaving 13 bases between them. There are 13 residues in the CDR3. Germline V lookup: CDR1 MDHEN, CDR2 SYDVKM. The CDR3 region is CASSRGRGDEQFF. DNA for the CDR3: TGTGCCAGCAGTAGGGGCCGGGGCGATGAGCAGTTCTTC.

This clonotype was seen ten or more times. This rearrangement joins TRBV20-1 to TRBJ1-5; no clear D gene. Germline CDR1 and CDR2: DFQATT and SNEGSKA (reference sequence). CDR3 size: 13 residues. V lost 0 bases, J lost 3 bases, and 6 bases lay in between. CDR3 amino acids: CSAREGPNQPQHF. The DNA for the CDR3 is TGCAGTGCTAGAGAGGGCCCCAATCAGCCCCAGCATTTT.

This clonotype was picked up many times. The rearrangement joins TRBV12-3 or TRBV12-4 to TRBJ1-5; 7 bases are shared with TRBD1. The CDR3 covers 14 residues. V lost 6 bases to trimming and J lost 4 bases; unmatched junction nucleotides: 6. The CDR3 region is CASRSTGVNQPQHF. In DNA, the CDR3 is TGTGCCAGCAGATCCACAGGGGTTAATCAGCCCCAGCATTTT.

This clonotype was seen a few times. The rearrangement uses TRBV10-3 and TRBJ2-1; TRBD1 matches at 10 bases. The CDR3 totals 15 residues. CDR1 is ENHRY, CDR2 SYGVKD, per germline. V was clipped by 4 bases and J by 12 bases; unmatched bases: 12. The CDR3 loop is CAISVGDRGHPGQFF. As DNA, the CDR3 is TGTGCCATCAGTGTTGGGGACAGGGGCCACCCGGGGCAGTTCTTC.

This clonotype has just a few counts. Because it lacks the conserved phenylalanine or tryptophan at the end, this CDR3 is likely a read error. It is unclear where the CDR3 begins or ends on the DNA, so no DNA is shown, and the CDR3 is as TCRdb lists it. This rearrangement joins TRBV3-1 to TRBJ2-3; the table's D call TRBD1 went unverified against the DNA. The CDR3 length equals 11 residues, ends included. The germline gives CDR1 LGHDT, CDR2 YNNKEL (reference sequence). The CDR3 reads CASSHSLRFRP.

The table lists this clonotype with many counts. J is TRBJ1-1 and V is TRBV29-1; tentative D call: TRBD1 (5 bases). V dropped 3 bases and J dropped 1 base, with 9 bases sitting between them. CDR3 size: 13 residues. Germline V lookup: CDR1 SQVTM, CDR2 ANQGSEA. CDR3 loop: CSVDRRGNTEAFF. The CDR3 DNA reads TGCAGCGTTGACCGGAGGGGGAACACTGAAGCTTTCTTT.

This chain connects TRBV12-5 to TRBJ2-3, with D unresolved. Germline V gene lookup returns CDR1 LGHNT and CDR2 FRNRAP. The CDR3 totals 15 residues. Trimming took off 5 bases at V and 2 bases at J, with 14 bases between the two ends. The CDR3 nucleotides read TGTGCTAGTGGTCAAGAAGGAACGACCACAGATACGCAGTATTTT. Protein: CASGQEGTTTDTQYF.

This clonotype occurred many times. This chain joins TRBV5-1 and TRBJ2-1; TRBD2 agrees at 9 bases. V lost 0 bases to trimming and J lost 8 bases; unmatched junction nucleotides: 9. The germline V gene has CDR1 SGHRS and CDR2 YFSETQ. The CDR3 consists of 16 residues. CDR3 bases: TGCGCCAGCAGCTTGGTCGCGGGAGGGCAGGTAGATGAGCAGTTCTTC. Amino acid sequence: CASSLVAGGQVDEQFF.

V gene TRBV9 combines with J gene TRBJ2-1; D is perhaps TRBD1 (8 bases). Germline CDR1 and CDR2: SGDLS and YYNGEE. The CDR3 totals 15 residues. V lost 5 bases and J 5 bases, leaving 17 bases between the germline ends. For the CDR3, the DNA is TGTGCCAGCAGGGGAGGGGACAGGCCGAACAATGAGCAGTTCTTC. The encoded protein is CASRGGDRPNNEQFF. Full variable domain (missing parts from reference TRBV9 and TRBJ2-1): DSGVTQTPKHLITATGQRVTLRCSPRSGDLSVYWYQQSLDQGLQFLIQYYNGEERAKGNILERFSAQQFPDLHSELNLSSLELGDSALYFCASRGGDRPNNEQFFGPGTRLTVL.

In this sample, this clonotype turned up many times. The V and J genes are TRBV25-1 and TRBJ1-2, with unresolved D. Germline assignment: CDR1 MGHDK and CDR2 SYGVNS. This CDR3 has 13 amino acids. Trimming shortened V by 1 base and J by 4 bases, and 7 bases separated the two germline ends. The CDR3 nucleotides read TGTGCCAGCAGTGAATCGGGCGTCTATGGCTACACCTTC. This sequence encodes CASSESGVYGYTF.

This clonotype was detected ten times or more. The chain uses TRBV6-5 and TRBJ2-7, with D perhaps TRBD2 (5 bases). The V gene's germline CDR1 is MNHEY and CDR2 SVGAGI. CDR3 length: 15 residues. V lost 8 bases, J lost 1 base, and 18 bases lay in between. The CDR3 bases are TGTGCCAGCGTCTACAGAGAGGGCGTTTCCTACGAGCAGTACGTC. Protein product: CASVYREGVSYEQYV.

This clonotype was detected only a few times. This sequence joins TRBV27 and TRBJ2-7, with 9 bases fitting TRBD2. Germline V gives CDR1 MNHEY, CDR2 SMNVEV (reference sequence). The ends lost 8 bases at V and 5 bases at J; junction bases unmatched: 4. The CDR3 totals 12 residues. DNA for the CDR3: TGTGCCAGCTCGGCGGGAGGGCACGAGCAGTACTTC. Translating gives CASSAGGHEQYF.

This clonotype was counted at least ten times. The chain recombines TRBV20-1 with TRBJ2-7; TRBD2 is a possible D gene (6 bases). The CDR3 runs 12 residues. Per germline, CDR1 DFQATT and CDR2 SNEGSKA (reference sequence). CDR3 loop: CRVSGSSYEQYF. The CDR3 nucleotides read TGCAGGGTCTCCGGGAGCTCCTACGAGCAGTACTTC.